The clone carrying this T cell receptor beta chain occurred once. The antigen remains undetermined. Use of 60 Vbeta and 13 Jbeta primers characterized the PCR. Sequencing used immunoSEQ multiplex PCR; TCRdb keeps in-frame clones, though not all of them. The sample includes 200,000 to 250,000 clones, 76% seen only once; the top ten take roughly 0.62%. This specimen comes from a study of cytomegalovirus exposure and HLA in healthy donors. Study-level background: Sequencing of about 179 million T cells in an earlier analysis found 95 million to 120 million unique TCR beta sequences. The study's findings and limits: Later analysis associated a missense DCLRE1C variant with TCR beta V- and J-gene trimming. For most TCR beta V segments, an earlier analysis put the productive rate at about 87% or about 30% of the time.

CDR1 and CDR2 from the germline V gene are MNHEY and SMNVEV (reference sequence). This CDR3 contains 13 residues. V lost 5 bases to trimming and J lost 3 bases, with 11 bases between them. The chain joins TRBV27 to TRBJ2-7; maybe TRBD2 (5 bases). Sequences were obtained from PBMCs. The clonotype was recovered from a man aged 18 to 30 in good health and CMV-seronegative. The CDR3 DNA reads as TGTGCCAGCAGTCCGCTCCGGGGCTACGAGCAGTACTTC. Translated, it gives CASSPLRGYEQYF.